These 20 T cell receptor beta chains came from one sample sequenced in a study of monozygotic twins with inflammatory bowel disease. TCRdb reprocessed the 5' RACE reads; each CDR3 protein has one entry and no DNA is given. This sample's clone table lists about 440,000 distinct CDR3 sequences. Sample: blood. The receptors stem from a human donor with ulcerative colitis or Crohn's disease, or a healthy co-twin of an affected twin (not recorded which).

The rearrangement links TRBV20-1 to TRBJ1-5; the TCRdb call, TRBD1, lacks DNA for checking. Germline V lookup: CDR1 DFQATT, CDR2 SNEGSKA (reference sequence). The CDR3 has 13 residues. The CDR3 is CSATDRNNQPQHF.

The chain is built from TRBV12-5 and TRBJ2-2; the TRBD2 assignment by TCRdb is unverifiable without DNA. Germline lookup yields CDR1 LGHNT and CDR2 FRNRAP. This CDR3 region has 15 residues. The CDR3: CASALSGLDTGELFF.

J is TRBJ2-7 and V is TRBV5-6; TCRdb's D gene call, TRBD1, goes unchecked for lack of DNA. Germline loops: CDR1 SGHDT, CDR2 YYEEEE. This CDR3 is built from 14 residues. CDR3 in amino acids: CASSLVQGMNEQYF.

V gene TRBV20-1 combines with J gene TRBJ2-1; lacking DNA, the TRBD2 call made by TCRdb goes unchecked. Germline-derived CDR1 and CDR2 are DFQATT and SNEGSKA (reference sequence). The CDR3 runs 14 residues. Here the CDR3 reads CSASYRGLAAEQFF.

The chain employs TRBV6-2 or TRBV6-3 and TRBJ2-1; as DNA is missing, the TRBD1 call by TCRdb cannot be tested. Germline V gene lookup returns CDR1 MNHEY and CDR2 SVGEGT. The CDR3 runs 16 residues. CDR3 amino acids: CASSYGVAGAYNEQFF.

The rearrangement links TRBV20-1 to TRBJ2-3; TCRdb gives TRBD2 as the D gene, but with no DNA this cannot be confirmed. This CDR3 contains 16 residues. Germline CDR1 and CDR2: DFQATT and SNEGSKA (reference sequence). CDR3 in amino acids: CSARPAGGGGTDTQYF.

V usage is TRBV7-9 and J usage is TRBJ2-1. This CDR3 has 14 amino acids. CDR1 and CDR2 from the germline V gene are SEHNR and FQNEAQ (reference sequence). CDR3 residues: CASSFWTQRIEQFF.

The chain carries TRBV5-1 and TRBJ2-2; TCRdb gives TRBD2 as the D gene, but with no DNA this cannot be confirmed. In germline, CDR1 is SGHRS, CDR2 YFSETQ. The CDR3 has 16 amino acids. This CDR3 reads CASSPTSGALTGELFF.

The chain links TRBV18 to TRBJ1-5; TCRdb's D call of TRBD1 is untestable without DNA. This CDR3 has 18 amino acids. Germline values: CDR1 KGHSH, CDR2 LQKENI. CDR3 amino acids: CASSPPVEQGRGNQPQHF.

V gene TRBV4-2 combines with J gene TRBJ2-4; the D call from TCRdb, TRBD1, cannot be confirmed without DNA. Germline V gene data show CDR1 as LGHNA and CDR2 as YNFKEQ. The CDR3 is 15 amino acids. The CDR3 loop is CASSPIGQVLGIQYF.

The J gene is TRBJ2-7, the V gene TRBV18. The CDR3 consists of 14 residues. Germline V gene lookup returns CDR1 KGHSH and CDR2 LQKENI. The CDR3 is CASSPLAWGNEQYF.

The rearrangement links TRBV5-8 to TRBJ2-7; TCRdb lists TRBD1, though no DNA is available to test this call. The length of the CDR3 is 16 residues. Germline lookup yields CDR1 SGHTS and CDR2 YDEGEE. The CDR3 reads CASSLGTGTAPTEQYF.

This chain connects TRBV14 to TRBJ2-1; TCRdb's assignment of TRBD2 cannot be checked, as there is no DNA. CDR1 is SGHDN and CDR2 is FVKESK in the germline V gene. The CDR3 runs to 19 residues. Here the CDR3 reads CASSPSGATVLRSYNEQFF. Full variable domain (rest looked up from reference TRBV14 and TRBJ2-1): EAGVTQFPSHSVIEKGQTVTLRCDPISGHDNLYWYRRVMGKEIKFLLHFVKESKQDESGMPNNRFLAERTGGTYSTLKVQPAELEDSGVYFCASSPSGATVLRSYNEQFFGPGTRLTVL.

This chain uses TRBV7-2 with TRBJ2-3; TCRdb outputs TRBD1, but without DNA this stays unchecked. CDR1 and CDR2 (germline): SGHTA, FQGNSA. The CDR3 has 14 residues. CDR3 residues: CASSVSTGIDTQYF. Full variable domain (outside the CDR3, taken from reference TRBV7-2 and TRBJ2-3): GAGVSQSPSNKVTEKGKDVELRCDPISGHTALYWYRQSLGQGLEFLIYFQGNSAPDKSGLPSDRFSAERTGGSVSTLTIQRTQQEDSAVYLCASSVSTGIDTQYFGPGTRLTVL.

The gene calls are TRBV7-9 and TRBJ1-2. The CDR3 runs to 15 residues. The germline V gene encodes CDR1 SEHNR and CDR2 FQNEAQ (reference sequence). The CDR3 is CASSLQGGLPYGYTF. Filled out from reference TRBV7-9 and TRBJ1-2, the complete variable domain reads DTGVSQNPRHKITKRGQNVTFRCDPISEHNRLYWYRQTLGQGPEFLTYFQNEAQLEKSRLLSDRFSAERPKGSFSTLEIQRTEQGDSAMYLCASSLQGGLPYGYTFGSGTRLTVV.

The rearrangement joins TRBV25-1 to TRBJ2-1; TCRdb's D call of TRBD1 is untestable without DNA. Germline V gene sequence: CDR1 MGHDK, CDR2 SYGVNS. The CDR3 covers 11 residues. The CDR3 sequence: CAIRRGNEQFF.

V usage is TRBV5-6 and J usage is TRBJ1-1. Germline CDR1 and CDR2: SGHDT and YYEEEE. The length of the CDR3 is 14 residues. CDR3 amino acids: CASSLGVDGTEAFF.

The V gene is TRBV7-3, the J gene TRBJ2-1; the D call from TCRdb, TRBD1, cannot be confirmed without DNA. Germline V gene data show CDR1 as SGHTA and CDR2 as FQGTGA. The CDR3 has 13 residues. The CDR3 is CASSRSRESEQFF.

The chain recombines TRBV5-1 with TRBJ2-2; there is no DNA to check the TCRdb D call of TRBD1. Germline V CDR1 and CDR2: SGHRS, YFSETQ. The CDR3 extends over 12 amino acids. CDR3 sequence reads: CASRPQGGELFF.

This chain links TRBV6-5 with TRBJ2-1; TCRdb gives TRBD2 as the D gene, but with no DNA this cannot be confirmed. Per the germline V gene, CDR1 is MNHEY and CDR2 is SVGAGI. This CDR3 is 18 amino acids long. The CDR3 spells CASSYPLTSGSSYNEQFF.